The rows below give T cell receptor beta chains drawn from one sample of a study of CD4 and CD8 cells across lung adenocarcinoma regions. TCRdb fed the PCR reads into MiXCR, producing one record per CDR3 protein. The sample lists 5,700 or so distinct CDR3 sequences, 55% to 65% occurring once. The sample comprised CD4+ T cells from the center of a lung tumor. These receptor sequences come from a female donor with lung adenocarcinoma. The CD4 and CD8 labels of this study may be unreliable. CDR3s include the opening cysteine and the closing phenylalanine or tryptophan. The order of the fields is J gene, clone size, V gene, D gene, CDR3 protein, CDR3 DNA. A D gene is named only where the DNA matches it firmly. A row's size may be missing; if present it is once, few, many or a size class.

TRBJ2-3	-	TRBV6-1	-	CASSVGPGKDTQYF	TGTGCCAGCAGTGTAGGACCTGGGAAAGATACGCAGTATTTC
TRBJ2-1	-	TRBV3-1	-	CASSQVGKDGNEQFF	TGTGCCAGCAGCCAAGTTGGGAAGGATGGCAATGAGCAGTTCTTC
TRBJ2-7	-	TRBV6-1	TRBD2	CASTKAGGISYEQYF	TGTGCCAGCACCAAAGCGGGAGGTATATCCTACGAGCAGTACTTC
TRBJ2-7	-	TRBV7-6	TRBD2	CASSLIFASGGPYEQYF	TGTGCCAGCAGCTTAATATTTGCTAGCGGGGGGCCCTACGAGCAGTACTTC
TRBJ2-7	-	TRBV7-2	-	CASSLEGYYEQYF	TGTGCCAGCAGCTTAGAGGGCTATTACGAGCAGTACTTC
TRBJ2-1	-	TRBV11-3	-	CASSLEQGLDYNEQFF	TGTGCCAGCAGCTTAGAACAGGGACTGGACTACAATGAGCAGTTCTTC
TRBJ1-1	medium-sized	TRBV6-5	TRBD1	CASSYSPTGVIPEAFF	TGTGCCAGCAGTTACAGCCCGACAGGGGTAATCCCTGAAGCTTTCTTT
TRBJ2-3	-	TRBV3-1	-	CASSQPRGGTDTQYF	TGTGCCAGCAGCCAACCTCGCGGGGGCACAGATACGCAGTATTTT
TRBJ2-3	-	TRBV27	-	CASSPSVTNTQYF	TGTGCCAGCAGTCCCTCTGTCACGAATACGCAGTATTTT
TRBJ2-1	-	TRBV12-3/TRBV12-4	-	CASSLGGSRYNEQFF	TGTGCCAGCAGTTTAGGGGGGAGTCGATACAATGAGCAGTTCTTC
TRBJ1-6	-	TRBV4-1	-	CASNTLGADTLHF	TGCGCCAGCAACACCCTCGGGGCTGACACCCTCCACTTT
TRBJ2-7	-	TRBV27	-	CASSKGPGESYNEQYF	TGTGCCAGCAGTAAAGGTCCGGGAGAGTCCTACAATGAGCAGTACTTC
TRBJ2-2	-	TRBV12-3/TRBV12-4	-	CASSFWGKNTGELFF	TGTGCCAGCAGTTTTTGGGGGAAAAACACCGGGGAGCTGTTTTTT
TRBJ1-5	once	TRBV6-1	TRBD1	CASSEQGADNQPQHF	TGTGCCAGCAGTGAACAGGGGGCTGACAATCAGCCCCAGCATTTT
TRBJ1-1	-	TRBV7-8	-	CAGRLMNTEAFF	TGTGCAGGACGACTCATGAACACTGAAGCTTTCTTT
TRBJ2-7	-	TRBV6-1	TRBD2	CASKLADSYEQYF	TGTGCCAGCAAGCTAGCGGACTCCTACGAGCAGTACTTC
TRBJ2-3	-	TRBV12-3/TRBV12-4	TRBD2	CASSFGLAGGSTDTQYF	TGTGCCAGCAGTTTCGGACTAGCGGGAGGTAGCACAGATACGCAGTATTTT
TRBJ2-1	-	TRBV7-2	-	CASSLDGTRRKELFF	TGTGCCAGCAGCCTTGACGGAACCCGACGGAAGGAGCTGTTTTTC
TRBJ2-5	-	TRBV12-3/TRBV12-4	-	CASSDREETQYF	TGTGCCAGCAGTGATCGAGAAGAGACCCAGTACTTC
TRBJ2-7	-	TRBV6-5	-	CASSSGLTVGNEQYF	TGTGCCAGCAGTTCCGGATTGACTGTGGGCAACGAGCAGTACTTC
TRBJ2-1	-	TRBV3-1	-	CASSQGLGGYNEQFF	TGTGCCAGCAGCCAAGGTCTGGGGGGCTACAATGAGCAGTTCTTC
TRBJ2-5	-	TRBV12-3/TRBV12-4	TRBD2	CASSLGQGVLAGEGEQETQYF	TGTGCCAGCAGTTTAGGGCAGGGGGTTCTAGCGGGAGAGGGGGAGCAAGAGACCCAGTACTTC
TRBJ2-1	medium-sized	TRBV7-2	TRBD2	CASSLALSGTYNEQFF	TGTGCCAGCAGCTTAGCGCTCAGCGGGACCTACAATGAGCAGTTCTTC
TRBJ2-4	-	TRBV7-3	TRBD1	CGVRGRRAKNTQYF	TGTGGCGTCAGGGGGCGGCGAGCCAAAAATACGCAGTACTTT
TRBJ2-2	-	TRBV12-3/TRBV12-4	-	CATKHSNTGELFF	TGTGCCACGAAACATTCGAACACCGGGGAGCTGTTTTTT
TRBJ2-4	-	TRBV27	-	CASSPWDGRVLAKNIQYF	TGTGCCAGCAGTCCATGGGATGGCAGGGTTCTCGCCAAAAACATTCAGTACTTC
TRBJ2-1	few	TRBV7-3	TRBD2	CASSHIIAGRSGEQFF	TGTGCCAGCAGCCATATAATAGCGGGAAGGTCGGGTGAGCAGTTCTTC
TRBJ2-5	-	TRBV7-7	TRBD1	CASSSGQGTQETQYF	TGTGCTAGCAGCTCTGGACAGGGGACACAAGAGACCCAGTACTTC
TRBJ2-1	few	TRBV25-1	TRBD1	CASNTDRAVYNEQFF	TGTGCCAGCAATACGGACAGGGCGGTTTACAATGAGCAGTTCTTC
TRBJ2-4	few	TRBV6-1	-	CASSEFGGAVALAKNIQYF	TGTGCCAGCAGTGAATTCGGCGGGGCAGTGGCATTAGCCAAAAACATTCAGTACTTC
TRBJ1-1	-	TRBV6-5	TRBD1	CASSYSGTGVSTEAFF	TGTGCCAGCAGTTACTCAGGGACAGGGGTTAGCACTGAAGCTTTCTTT
TRBJ2-2	-	TRBV6-1	-	CASSESGASTGELFF	TGTGCCAGCAGTGAATCCGGGGCGAGCACCGGGGAGCTGTTTTTT
TRBJ2-1	few	TRBV6-5	-	CASSSTSIDEQFF	TGTGCCAGCAGTTCGACTAGTATAGATGAGCAGTTCTTC
TRBJ2-7	-	TRBV27	-	CASSLRGRGDEQYF	TGTGCCAGCAGTTTAAGGGGGAGGGGGGATGAGCAGTACTTC
TRBJ2-7	-	TRBV6-1	TRBD1	CASTYDRGRTYEQYF	TGTGCCAGCACATACGACAGGGGACGAACCTACGAGCAGTACTTC
TRBJ2-3	-	TRBV11-2	-	CASSLARTAVGTQYF	TGTGCCAGCAGCTTAGCTCGAACCGCTGTCGGGACGCAGTATTTT
TRBJ2-1	-	TRBV6-1	-	CASTDARDEQFF	TGTGCCAGCACCGACGCCAGGGATGAGCAGTTCTTC
TRBJ2-5	few	TRBV7-7	-	CASSSLELETQYF	TGTGCTAGCAGTTCCCTAGAGCTAGAGACCCAGTACTTC
TRBJ1-5	-	TRBV30	TRBD1	CAWRGQASNQPQHF	TGTGCCTGGAGAGGACAGGCTAGCAATCAGCCCCAGCATTTT
TRBJ2-1	-	TRBV6-1	TRBD2	CASSPFLSSGRANEQFF	TGTGCCAGCAGCCCCTTCCTCTCTAGCGGGAGAGCGAATGAGCAGTTCTTC
TRBJ2-2	few	TRBV6-1	-	CASSEGSGNTGELFF	TGTGCCAGCAGTGAGGGGAGCGGGAACACCGGGGAGCTGTTTTTT
TRBJ2-7	-	TRBV6-1	-	CASTTAARVNEQYF	TGTGCCAGCACCACAGCGGCGAGGGTCAATGAGCAGTACTTC
TRBJ2-2	-	TRBV6-1	-	CASSERLPGIGNTGELFF	TGTGCCAGCAGTGAACGCCTCCCAGGGATAGGGAACACCGGGGAGCTGTTTTTT
TRBJ2-3	-	TRBV6-1	TRBD2	CASSELTSGPTDTQYF	TGTGCCAGCAGTGAACTGACTAGCGGACCCACAGATACGCAGTATTTT
TRBJ2-7	-	TRBV6-1	TRBD1	CASSENKPGQLYEQYF	TGTGCCAGCAGTGAAAATAAGCCGGGACAGCTCTACGAGCAGTACTTC
TRBJ1-3	-	TRBV10-2	-	CASSGDRARNTIYF	TGCGCCAGCAGTGGGGACCGCGCACGAAACACCATATATTTT
TRBJ2-1	-	TRBV11-1	TRBD2	CASSLGLAGNNEQFF	TGTGCCAGCAGCTTAGGGCTAGCGGGGAACAATGAGCAGTTCTTC
TRBJ2-1	-	TRBV7-7	-	CASSLTGAVNEQFF	TGTGCTAGCAGCTTGACGGGAGCGGTAAATGAGCAGTTCTTC
TRBJ2-7	few	TRBV6-5	-	CASSYKGLRMEQYF	TGTGCCAGCAGTTACAAGGGACTCCGAATGGAGCAGTACTTC
TRBJ2-7	large	TRBV6-5	-	CASSSPYEQYF	TGTGCCAGCAGTTCCCCCTACGAGCAGTACTTC
TRBJ2-5	-	TRBV7-2	-	CASSLTIGQETQYF	TGTGCCAGCAGCTTAACGATTGGACAAGAGACCCAGTACTTC
TRBJ2-7	-	TRBV11-1	-	CASSLQVGYEQYF	TGTGCCAGCAGCCTACAAGTCGGCTACGAGCAGTACTTC
TRBJ2-2	-	TRBV11-3	TRBD2	CASSPETSQAGELFF	TGTGCCAGCAGCCCCGAGACTAGCCAGGCCGGGGAGCTGTTTTTT
TRBJ2-5	-	TRBV11-2	TRBD2	CASSLVSSGSLVETQYF	TGTGCCAGCAGCTTGGTCTCTAGCGGGTCTTTGGTAGAGACCCAGTACTTC
TRBJ2-7	medium-sized	TRBV7-2	-	CASSLDHLQFYEQYF	TGTGCCAGCAGCTTAGACCATCTCCAGTTCTACGAGCAGTACTTC
TRBJ2-1	few	TRBV6-1	TRBD2	CASSEGAGVAYNEQFF	TGTGCCAGCAGTGAAGGAGCGGGAGTAGCCTACAATGAGCAGTTCTTC
TRBJ2-1	-	TRBV7-2	TRBD2	CASSLLRYGGDEQFF	TGTGCCAGCAGCTTACTACGATATGGGGGGGATGAGCAGTTCTTC
TRBJ1-6	-	TRBV7-2	TRBD1	CASSLGTGQRWNSPLHF	TGTGCCAGCAGCTTAGGGACAGGCCAGAGGTGGAATTCACCCCTCCACTTT
TRBJ2-5	few	TRBV7-3	-	CASSPIRQETQYF	TGTGCCAGCAGCCCCATTCGGCAAGAGACCCAGTACTTC